The source of this TCR beta chain is a study of cytomegalovirus exposure and HLA in healthy donors. Study findings and constraints: Earlier results showed most TCR beta V segments being productive about 90% or about 30% of the time. Rarity held for most TCR sequences, but there were some public TCRs that occurred in many donors.

V lost 1 base and J 0 bases, leaving 6 bases between the germline ends. This CDR3 is 14 amino acids long. The germline V gene has CDR1 LGHNA and CDR2 YSLEER. In the PCR, 60 Vbeta and 13 Jbeta primers were used. Authors' analysis steps: Unique TCR beta chains totaled approximately 83 million in a later count, with around 12 million of them shared. Produced via immunoSEQ multiplex PCR; TCRdb's table is partial and in-frame only. That table furnishes V, J and clone size, whereas the DNA furnished D and trimming. The sample shows 150,000 to 200,000 clones, roughly 72% of them seen only once. Regarding this clone: The antigen is undetermined.

The receptor's source is a woman under 40 in good health and CMV-seropositive. The chain joins TRBV4-3 to TRBJ1-2; no firm D call. The sequenced sample consisted of PBMCs. CDR3 sequence reads: CASSQGPANYGYTF. The CDR3 DNA is TGCGCCAGCAGCCAAGGCCCAGCTAACTATGGCTACACCTTC.